This entry lists 9 T cell receptor beta chains sequenced from one sample in a study of a mutant IDH1 vaccine in newly diagnosed glioma. Time point defined: week 5, during vaccination. A 20-mer mutant IDH1 peptide at 300 ug was injected subcutaneously with topical imiquimod. Using immunoSEQ multiplex PCR, the repertoire was profiled, and TCRdb retains in-frame clones only, with some absent. This table has over 45,000 clones, around 80% appearing once. These receptors have no identified antigens. Specimen: PBMCs, collected from a glioma patient whose treatment included an IDH1 peptide vaccine. These TCRs come from a man aged 25 to 40 with glioma.

The J gene is TRBJ1-6, the V gene TRBV6-6; D is undetermined. The length of the CDR3 is 15 residues. Germline values: CDR1 MNHNY, CDR2 SVGAGI (reference sequence). V dropped 6 bases and J dropped 7 bases, with 16 bases sitting between them. The CDR3 protein is CASSPGGLTNSPLHF. As DNA, the CDR3 is TGTGCCAGCAGCCCAGGTGGACTCACCAATTCACCCCTCCACTTT.

The gene calls are TRBV5-1 and TRBJ2-5, with 8 bases aligning to TRBD1. The CDR3 runs to 13 residues. From germline, CDR1 is SGHRS and CDR2 YFSETQ. Unmatched junction bases numbered 6, after V lost 0 bases and J lost 11 bases. Here the CDR3 reads CASSLGQGLEQYF. The CDR3 DNA follows: TGCGCCAGCAGCTTGGGACAGGGGCTAGAGCAGTACTTC.

This sequence joins TRBV5-1 and TRBJ2-7, with no clear D. The length of the CDR3 is 14 residues. V was shortened by 4 bases and J by 2 bases, with 13 bases between the two germline ends. Germline CDR1 and CDR2: SGHRS and YFSETQ. In DNA form, the CDR3 reads TGCGCCAGCAGCCATCCCAGGACGGCCTACGAGCAGTACTTC. Amino acid sequence: CASSHPRTAYEQYF.

The V gene is TRBV7-2, the J gene TRBJ2-3; 8 bases agree with TRBD2. The CDR3 is 16 residues long. In germline, CDR1 is SGHTA, CDR2 FQGNSA. The trim removed 2 bases at V and 5 bases at J, leaving 9 bases unmatched. CDR3 coding DNA: TGTGCCAGCAGCTTACTAGGGCGGGGGGTGGTAGATACGCAGTATTTT. It yields the protein CASSLLGRGVVDTQYF.

The chain is built from TRBV7-9 and TRBJ1-4; D may be TRBD1 (6 bases). Trimming stripped 6 bases from V and 4 bases from J, with 15 bases between. CDR3 size: 15 residues. Germline V CDR1 and CDR2: SEHNR, FQNEAQ (reference sequence). This CDR3 is CASSQKEGVNEKLFF. The CDR3 DNA is TGTGCCAGCAGTCAAAAGGAGGGGGTTAATGAAAAACTGTTTTTT.

This clone showed up just a few times. CDR3 sequence: CASSLGTGDANYGYTF. In DNA, the CDR3 is TGTGCCAGCAGCTTAGGGACAGGAGACGCTAACTATGGCTACACCTTC. The chain recombines TRBV7-9 with TRBJ1-2; 7 nucleotides agree with TRBD1. Germline V gene lookup returns CDR1 SEHNR and CDR2 FQNEAQ (reference sequence). The CDR3 contains 16 residues. With V trimmed by 1 base and J by 0 bases, 5 bases remained unmatched.

The chain recombines TRBV29-1 with TRBJ2-5, with 10 bases that match TRBD1. The J call may be incorrect, as the DNA end agrees better with TRBJ2-7. Germline V gene lookup returns CDR1 SQVTM and CDR2 ANQGSEA. This CDR3 region has 14 residues. The chain's CDR3 is CSVDVGQGDGEQYF. The CDR3 DNA follows: TGCAGCGTTGACGTAGGACAGGGGGATGGCGAGCAGTACTTC.

The CDR3 DNA sequence: TGCAGCGTTGCAGGGAATCAGCGGGGCTACACCTTC. It encodes CSVAGNQRGYTF. The chain employs TRBV29-1 and TRBJ1-2, with a tentative D call TRBD1 (5 bases). CDR1 SQVTM and CDR2 ANQGSEA come from the germline V gene. The CDR3 length is 12 residues. Deletions cut 4 bases from V and 8 bases from J, with 14 bases between.

The chain employs TRBV18 and TRBJ1-5; D remains unclear. Germline CDR1 is KGHSH and CDR2 is LQKENI. Trimming took 2 bases from V and 3 from J, leaving 26 bases between them. This CDR3 is built from 20 residues. The CDR3 loop reads CASSPSLSKGLTPNNQPQHF. The CDR3 bases are TGTGCCAGCTCACCATCGCTTAGTAAAGGTCTCACCCCTAACAATCAGCCCCAGCATTTT.